The next 2 T cell receptor beta chains were all read from a single sample in a study of somatic mutations in cytotoxic T cells in rheumatoid arthritis listed by TCRdb under 2017. Library construction relied on the immunoSEQ multiplex PCR assay. TCRdb obtained this table from immuneACCESS and retained in-frame rearrangements with V and J assigned. These tables miss some clones; where compared with another copy, unresolved V genes account for less than half of the shortfall, and the remainder is unexplained. This sample gives over 15,000 clones in total; about three quarters of them show up just once. Approximately 5% of the sample comes from the top ten. The material sequenced was CD8+ T cells sorted from blood. The receptors originated from an adult with rheumatoid arthritis.

The chain is built from TRBV9 and TRBJ2-7, with 8 bases lining up with TRBD2. Unmatched junction bases numbered 8, after V lost 4 bases and J lost 5 bases. The CDR3 is 14 amino acids. Germline V lookup: CDR1 SGDLS, CDR2 YYNGEE. CDR3 nucleotide sequence: TGTGCCAGCAGCCCGGGGGGGCCTCGGAACGAGCAGTACTTC. Protein product: CASSPGGPRNEQYF.

The chain is built from TRBV6-6 and TRBJ1-1; no clear D. This CDR3 has 16 residues. Germline assignment: CDR1 MNHNY and CDR2 SVGAGI (reference sequence). Trimming removed 0 bases at V and 1 base at J, with 12 bases between. In DNA, the CDR3 is TGTGCCAGCAGTTACTCGATATTGGGTTCGAACACTGAAGCTTTCTTT. It codes for CASSYSILGSNTEAFF.